This T cell receptor beta chain emerged from a study of T-cell reconstitution after alpha-beta-depleted transplantation in children. Construction of the TCRbeta library involved unique molecular identifiers. TCRdb independently ran MiXCR on the PCR reads; one entry per CDR3 protein. The sample records roughly 500,000 distinct CDR3 sequences, approximately 16% being singletons. The length of the CDR3 is 15 residues. V was clipped by 5 bases and J by 2 bases, with 15 bases between them. The sample here was PBMCs from the stem cell graft donor, taken from the stem cell graft. This receptor was identified in a human donor who donated a stem cell graft to a child with acute lymphoblastic leukemia. The rearrangement uses TRBV12-3 or TRBV12-4 and TRBJ1-1, with unresolved D. CDR3 region: CASSPPGLFNTEAFF. CDR3 coding DNA: TGTGCCAGCAGTCCGCCTGGTCTGTTTAACACTGAAGCTTTCTTT.